Listed below are T cell receptor beta chains from one sample, sequenced in a study of T cell clonotyping in hematopoietic cell transplantation. Clones were sequenced by immunoSEQ multiplex PCR, and TCRdb holds only the in-frame ones, with some missing. Among about 18,000 clones listed, around 86% were seen once. The sample was peripheral blood mononuclear cells, taken before stem cell transplant. These TCRs come from a man aged 50 to 60 with acute myeloid leukemia. Some clones in this sample may be carry-over from other donors' samples. CDR3s include the opening cysteine and the closing phenylalanine or tryptophan. The order of the fields is D gene, J gene, clone size, V gene, CDR3 DNA, CDR3 protein. A D gene is named only where the DNA matches it firmly. Only some rows state a clone size, as once, few, many or a class for expanded clones.

D gene: TRBD1; J gene: TRBJ2-2; clone size: -; V gene: TRBV5-6; CDR3 DNA: TGTGCCAGCAGCTTTGAGTGGACAGGGGACCCCGGGGAGCTGTTTTTT; CDR3 protein: CASSFEWTGDPGELFF
D gene: TRBD1; J gene: TRBJ2-2; clone size: -; V gene: TRBV19; CDR3 DNA: TGTGCCAGTACCGGTGGGACAGTGAACACCGGGGAGCTGTTTTTT; CDR3 protein: CASTGGTVNTGELFF
D gene: TRBD1; J gene: TRBJ2-7; clone size: -; V gene: TRBV7-6; CDR3 DNA: TGTGCCAGCAGTTCAGGGACAGTAGAGCAGTACTTC; CDR3 protein: CASSSGTVEQYF
D gene: -; J gene: TRBJ1-1; clone size: -; V gene: TRBV5-1; CDR3 DNA: TGCGCCAGCAGTCCCGACCCCCCGTTCATGAACACTGAAGCTTTCTTT; CDR3 protein: CASSPDPPFMNTEAFF
D gene: TRBD1; J gene: TRBJ1-1; clone size: -; V gene: TRBV5-1; CDR3 DNA: TGCGCCAGCAGCCCCCGGACAGGGGTGAACACTGAAGCTTTCTTT; CDR3 protein: CASSPRTGVNTEAFF
D gene: -; J gene: TRBJ2-7; clone size: -; V gene: TRBV6-6; CDR3 DNA: TGTGCCAGCAGTTACCCAGGAGGCTACGAGCAGTACTTC; CDR3 protein: CASSYPGGYEQYF
D gene: TRBD1; J gene: TRBJ1-4; clone size: -; V gene: TRBV7-9; CDR3 DNA: TGTGCCAGCAGCAAGGGACAGGGGAGCGAAAAACTGTTTTTT; CDR3 protein: CASSKGQGSEKLFF
D gene: -; J gene: TRBJ1-6; clone size: -; V gene: TRBV5-1; CDR3 DNA: TGCGCCAGCAGCTTCACCGAGGATTCACCCCTCCACTTT; CDR3 protein: CASSFTEDSPLHF
D gene: TRBD1; J gene: TRBJ2-7; clone size: -; V gene: TRBV7-6; CDR3 DNA: TGTGCCAGCAGCCTCTCGACAGGGAGTTACGAGCAGTACTTC; CDR3 protein: CASSLSTGSYEQYF
D gene: TRBD2; J gene: TRBJ2-1; clone size: -; V gene: TRBV14; CDR3 DNA: TGTGCCAGCAGCCAAGGATTTCTAGCGGGGGGAGCCCATGAGCAGTTCTTC; CDR3 protein: CASSQGFLAGGAHEQFF
D gene: -; J gene: TRBJ2-1; clone size: -; V gene: TRBV4-1; CDR3 DNA: TGCGCCAGCAGCCAGGGCCCTCTAGCGTCCGGGGGTGAGCAGTTCTTC; CDR3 protein: CASSQGPLASGGEQFF
D gene: TRBD1; J gene: TRBJ1-2; clone size: -; V gene: TRBV5-1; CDR3 DNA: TGCGCCAGCGGGGGACAGGGGGCGTATGGCTACACCTTC; CDR3 protein: CASGGQGAYGYTF
D gene: -; J gene: TRBJ2-7; clone size: -; V gene: TRBV5-1; CDR3 DNA: TGCGCCAGCAGCCCACAGGACGGTCGGGGCTACGAGCAGTACTTC; CDR3 protein: CASSPQDGRGYEQYF
D gene: TRBD1; J gene: TRBJ2-7; clone size: -; V gene: TRBV13; CDR3 DNA: TGTGCCAGCAGCTTTTCCGACAGGGACTACGAGCAGTACTTC; CDR3 protein: CASSFSDRDYEQYF
D gene: -; J gene: TRBJ2-7; clone size: -; V gene: TRBV14; CDR3 DNA: TGTGCCAGCAGCCAAGATCCAGGGGACGAGCAGTACTTC; CDR3 protein: CASSQDPGDEQYF
D gene: TRBD1; J gene: TRBJ2-7; clone size: -; V gene: TRBV6-1; CDR3 DNA: TGTGCCAGCAGTGAAAGACAGGGGGCTGGGGAGCAGTACTTC; CDR3 protein: CASSERQGAGEQYF
D gene: TRBD2; J gene: TRBJ2-3; clone size: -; V gene: TRBV9; CDR3 DNA: TGTGCCAGCAGCGCCTTCTCGGGGGGGCCCGCAGATACGCAGTATTTT; CDR3 protein: CASSAFSGGPADTQYF
D gene: TRBD1; J gene: TRBJ1-1; clone size: -; V gene: TRBV15; CDR3 DNA: TGTGCCACCAGCGACGGGGCGGGCAGGGGGAGTACTGAAGCTTTCTTT; CDR3 protein: CATSDGAGRGSTEAFF
D gene: TRBD2; J gene: TRBJ2-1; clone size: -; V gene: TRBV7-8; CDR3 DNA: TGTGCCAGCAGCCCCCCTGCCGGGGGGAATGAGCAGTTCTTC; CDR3 protein: CASSPPAGGNEQFF
D gene: TRBD2; J gene: TRBJ2-3; clone size: -; V gene: TRBV6-5; CDR3 DNA: TGTGCCAGCACCCGTAGCGGGCTAGAAAATACGCAGTATTTT; CDR3 protein: CASTRSGLENTQYF
D gene: -; J gene: TRBJ2-7; clone size: -; V gene: TRBV27; CDR3 DNA: TGTGCCAGCAGTTTATTTGGCAGTTCCTACGAGCAGTACTTC; CDR3 protein: CASSLFGSSYEQYF
D gene: TRBD1; J gene: TRBJ2-7; clone size: -; V gene: TRBV4-1; CDR3 DNA: TGCGCCAGCAGCCAAGAAGTTCAGGGGGTCCGCGAGCAGTACTTC; CDR3 protein: CASSQEVQGVREQYF
D gene: -; J gene: TRBJ1-1; clone size: -; V gene: TRBV9; CDR3 DNA: TGTGCCAGCAGCGCAGGGGACTGGGACACTGAAGCTTTCTTT; CDR3 protein: CASSAGDWDTEAFF
D gene: -; J gene: TRBJ1-2; clone size: -; V gene: TRBV5-5; CDR3 DNA: TGTGCCAGCAGCTTGGGGTTTTTTTACACCTTC; CDR3 protein: CASSLGFFYTF
D gene: -; J gene: TRBJ1-2; clone size: -; V gene: TRBV11-2; CDR3 DNA: TGTGCCAGCAGTTCGGGGGGAAACTATGGCTACACCTTC; CDR3 protein: CASSSGGNYGYTF
D gene: TRBD1; J gene: TRBJ1-5; clone size: -; V gene: TRBV7-9; CDR3 DNA: TGTGCCAGCAGCTCCGCCGAGGGGGCGAAGCCCCAGCATTTT; CDR3 protein: CASSSAEGAKPQHF
D gene: TRBD1; J gene: TRBJ2-7; clone size: -; V gene: TRBV7-8; CDR3 DNA: TGTGCCAGCAGCGTAGAGGGACAGGGATTCTACGAGCAGTACTTC; CDR3 protein: CASSVEGQGFYEQYF
D gene: -; J gene: TRBJ2-7; clone size: -; V gene: TRBV27; CDR3 DNA: TGTGCCAGCAGTTTAGGGGCCTCCTACGAGCAGTACTTC; CDR3 protein: CASSLGASYEQYF
D gene: TRBD1; J gene: TRBJ2-5; clone size: -; V gene: TRBV2; CDR3 DNA: TGTGCCAGTACGGGACAGCGGGAGACCCAGTACTTC; CDR3 protein: CASTGQRETQYF
D gene: -; J gene: TRBJ1-4; clone size: -; V gene: TRBV27; CDR3 DNA: TGTGCCAGCAGTTTACAGGGAGGCGAAAAACTGTTTTTT; CDR3 protein: CASSLQGGEKLFF
D gene: TRBD2; J gene: TRBJ2-1; clone size: -; V gene: TRBV5-4; CDR3 DNA: TGTGCCAGCAGCTCAAGCGGGGATTCCTACAATGAGCAGTTCTTC; CDR3 protein: CASSSSGDSYNEQFF
D gene: -; J gene: TRBJ1-5; clone size: once; V gene: TRBV7-2; CDR3 DNA: TGTGCCAGCAGCTCCTCGGGGGCAAATCAGCCCCAGCATTTT; CDR3 protein: CASSSSGANQPQHF
D gene: TRBD1; J gene: TRBJ2-1; clone size: once; V gene: TRBV19; CDR3 DNA: TGTGCCAGTAGTAGGATTGGGGACAGGGGGACCTACAATGAGCAGTTCTTC; CDR3 protein: CASSRIGDRGTYNEQFF
D gene: -; J gene: TRBJ2-6; clone size: -; V gene: TRBV4-2; CDR3 DNA: TGTGCCAGCAGCCAAGGGTCTCTCGGGGACGTCCTGACTTTC; CDR3 protein: CASSQGSLGDVLTF
D gene: -; J gene: TRBJ1-3; clone size: -; V gene: TRBV4-3; CDR3 DNA: TGCGCCAGCAGCCAAGATTGGGCCAGGGGCTATGGAAACACCATATATTTT; CDR3 protein: CASSQDWARGYGNTIYF
D gene: TRBD1; J gene: TRBJ1-6; clone size: -; V gene: TRBV9; CDR3 DNA: TGTGCCAGCAGCCTAGCCGGGACAGGGGGCTCACCCCTCCACTTT; CDR3 protein: CASSLAGTGGSPLHF
D gene: TRBD1; J gene: TRBJ1-3; clone size: -; V gene: TRBV4-1; CDR3 DNA: TGCGCCAGCAGCCAAGATTGGACAGGGGCGCGTGGAAACACCATATATTTT; CDR3 protein: CASSQDWTGARGNTIYF
D gene: -; J gene: TRBJ2-2; clone size: -; V gene: TRBV7-9; CDR3 DNA: TGTGCCAGCAGCACAGGGAGGGTCACCGGGGAGCTGTTTTTT; CDR3 protein: CASSTGRVTGELFF
D gene: TRBD2; J gene: TRBJ2-1; clone size: -; V gene: TRBV28; CDR3 DNA: TGTGCCAGCAGTTTTTGGTCTAGCGGGGGTCAGGGGGAGCAGTTCTTC; CDR3 protein: CASSFWSSGGQGEQFF
D gene: TRBD1; J gene: TRBJ2-7; clone size: -; V gene: TRBV6-6; CDR3 DNA: TGTGCCAGCAGCGAGGACAGGGCCCACGAGCAGTACTTC; CDR3 protein: CASSEDRAHEQYF
D gene: TRBD1; J gene: TRBJ1-4; clone size: -; V gene: TRBV7-9; CDR3 DNA: TGTGCCAGCAGCTCAAACACCGGGACAGGGCCTAGGGGTGAAAAACTGTTTTTT; CDR3 protein: CASSSNTGTGPRGEKLFF
D gene: -; J gene: TRBJ2-7; clone size: few; V gene: TRBV28; CDR3 DNA: TGTGCCAGCAGTTTCGGATACGAGCAGTACTTC; CDR3 protein: CASSFGYEQYF
D gene: -; J gene: TRBJ2-3; clone size: -; V gene: TRBV11-3; CDR3 DNA: TGTGCCAGCAGTACCGGAGGCGGGGCAGATACGCAGTATTTT; CDR3 protein: CASSTGGGADTQYF
D gene: -; J gene: TRBJ1-1; clone size: -; V gene: TRBV4-3; CDR3 DNA: TGCGCCAGCAGCCAGACCTGGAGTAGTACTGAAGCTTTCTTT; CDR3 protein: CASSQTWSSTEAFF
D gene: TRBD1; J gene: TRBJ1-1; clone size: -; V gene: TRBV19; CDR3 DNA: TGTGCCAGTAGTGCAGGACAGGCGAGGACTGAAGCTTTCTTT; CDR3 protein: CASSAGQARTEAFF
D gene: -; J gene: TRBJ2-2; clone size: once; V gene: TRBV19; CDR3 DNA: TGTGCCAGTAGTATAACGGGAAGTGGCACCGGGGAGCTGTTTTTT; CDR3 protein: CASSITGSGTGELFF
D gene: -; J gene: TRBJ2-7; clone size: -; V gene: TRBV7-2; CDR3 DNA: TGTGCCAGCAGCTTAGAATCAGGGATCGGCGAGCAGTACTTC; CDR3 protein: CASSLESGIGEQYF
D gene: TRBD2; J gene: TRBJ2-5; clone size: -; V gene: TRBV27; CDR3 DNA: TGTGCCAGCAGTCCACGGACTAGCTGGGAGACCCAGTACTTC; CDR3 protein: CASSPRTSWETQYF
D gene: -; J gene: TRBJ2-7; clone size: -; V gene: TRBV28; CDR3 DNA: TGTGCCAGCAGTCGGGATGAGGGGGGGTCCTACGAGCAGTACTTC; CDR3 protein: CASSRDEGGSYEQYF
D gene: TRBD2; J gene: TRBJ2-5; clone size: -; V gene: TRBV11-2; CDR3 DNA: TGTGCCAGCAGCTTAGGGGCTAGCGGGGGATCGGTGGAGACCCAGTACTTC; CDR3 protein: CASSLGASGGSVETQYF
D gene: -; J gene: TRBJ2-7; clone size: -; V gene: TRBV19; CDR3 DNA: TGTGCCAGTAGTCCCGGCTACGAGCAGTACTTC; CDR3 protein: CASSPGYEQYF
D gene: TRBD1; J gene: TRBJ2-7; clone size: -; V gene: TRBV10-3; CDR3 DNA: TGTGCCATCAGTGAGTCGTTGGGACAGGGGACCTACGAGCAGTACTTC; CDR3 protein: CAISESLGQGTYEQYF
D gene: -; J gene: TRBJ2-1; clone size: -; V gene: TRBV7-8; CDR3 DNA: TGTGCCAGCAGCTTAGAAATGGAACCTCTAATGACTGAGCAGTTCTTC; CDR3 protein: CASSLEMEPLMTEQFF